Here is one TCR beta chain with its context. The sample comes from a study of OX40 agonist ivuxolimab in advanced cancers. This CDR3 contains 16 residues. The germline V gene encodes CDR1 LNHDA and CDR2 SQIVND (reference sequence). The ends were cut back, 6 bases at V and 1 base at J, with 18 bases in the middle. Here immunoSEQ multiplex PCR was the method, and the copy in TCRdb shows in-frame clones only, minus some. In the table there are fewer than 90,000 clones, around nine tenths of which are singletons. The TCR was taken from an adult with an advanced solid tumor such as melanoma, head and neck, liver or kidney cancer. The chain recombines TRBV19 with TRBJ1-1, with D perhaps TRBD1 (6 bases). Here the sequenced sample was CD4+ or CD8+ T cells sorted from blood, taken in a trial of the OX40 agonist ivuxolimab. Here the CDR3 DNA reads TGTGCCAGTAGGGGGCCTTCGGGGGCAGGGAACACTGAAGCTTTCTTT. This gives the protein CASRGPSGAGNTEAFF.